This is a list of T cell receptor beta chains from one sample in a study of cytomegalovirus exposure and HLA in healthy donors. TCRdb's table, derived via immunoSEQ multiplex PCR, lists solely in-frame clones and lacks some. The sample consists of over 95,000 clones, approximately 80% of them appearing once. Sequenced material: PBMCs. These receptors were collected from a woman between 40 and 50 years old in good health and CMV-seropositive. Both conserved end residues are part of each CDR3. Fields, in order: V gene, clone size, J gene, D gene, CDR3 protein, CDR3 DNA. A D gene is named only where the DNA matches it firmly. For some rows the clone size is stated as once, few or many, or as a class when expanded; others skip it.

V: TRBV7-2; size: .; J: TRBJ1-2; D: TRBD1; CDR3: CASSPGGSDYGYTF; DNA: TGTGCCAGCAGCCCAGGGGGCTCGGACTATGGCTACACCTTC
V: TRBV2; size: .; J: TRBJ2-2; D: .; CDR3: CASRLSPTGTGELFF; DNA: TGTGCCAGCAGACTCAGCCCAACGGGCACCGGGGAGCTGTTTTTT
V: TRBV6-5; size: .; J: TRBJ1-1; D: .; CDR3: CASSTPEANTEAFF; DNA: TGTGCCAGCAGTACCCCTGAGGCAAACACTGAAGCTTTCTTT
V: TRBV29-1; size: .; J: TRBJ1-1; D: TRBD1; CDR3: CSVAGQGDTEAFF; DNA: TGCAGCGTAGCGGGACAGGGAGACACTGAAGCTTTCTTT
V: TRBV15; size: .; J: TRBJ2-7; D: .; CDR3: CATSRDSGSYEQYF; DNA: TGTGCCACCAGCAGAGACTCGGGCTCCTACGAGCAGTACTTC
V: TRBV5-6; size: .; J: TRBJ2-3; D: TRBD1; CDR3: CASSPGQVEQYF; DNA: TGTGCCAGCAGCCCGGGACAGGTGGAGCAGTATTTT
V: TRBV28; size: once; J: TRBJ1-5; D: TRBD1; CDR3: CASSLQGTGYQPQHF; DNA: TGTGCCAGCAGTCTACAGGGGACGGGGTATCAGCCCCAGCATTTT
V: TRBV5-1; size: .; J: TRBJ2-7; D: TRBD1; CDR3: CASSIQGAEQYF; DNA: TGCGCCAGCAGCATACAGGGGGCTGAGCAGTACTTC
V: TRBV6-1; size: .; J: TRBJ1-4; D: TRBD1; CDR3: CASSARRQGPNEKLFF; DNA: TGTGCCAGCAGTGCCCGAAGACAGGGGCCTAATGAAAAACTGTTTTTT
V: TRBV6-5; size: .; J: TRBJ2-5; D: .; CDR3: CASSFLGRGQETQYF; DNA: TGTGCCAGCAGTTTTTTAGGAAGAGGCCAAGAGACCCAGTACTTC
V: TRBV7-2; size: .; J: TRBJ1-2; D: TRBD1; CDR3: CASSLVGTGYGYTF; DNA: TGTGCCAGCAGCTTAGTCGGGACAGGCTATGGCTACACCTTC
V: TRBV5-4; size: few; J: TRBJ1-2; D: TRBD1; CDR3: CASSLRDRGYGYTF; DNA: TGTGCCAGCAGCTTAAGGGACAGGGGCTATGGCTACACCTTC
V: TRBV5-4; size: .; J: TRBJ1-1; D: .; CDR3: CASSPSGIPNTEAFF; DNA: TGTGCCAGCAGCCCCAGCGGGATTCCGAACACTGAAGCTTTCTTT